The 9 T cell receptor beta chains listed next were all sequenced from one sample in a study of blood T cell repertoires in COVID-19. TCRdb's table, derived via immunoSEQ multiplex PCR, lists solely in-frame clones and lacks some. The sample has some 200,000 clones, about 85% seen once. The sample consisted of peripheral blood. All receptors derive from a man aged 65-85 years with acute or convalescent COVID-19.

The genes are TRBV24-1 and TRBJ2-2, with unresolved D. Per germline, CDR1 KGHDR and CDR2 SFDVKD. The germline V and J ends were trimmed by 4 bases and 5 bases, with 13 bases remaining between them. The CDR3 contains 15 residues. The CDR3 is CATSDPYPWTGELFF. The CDR3 region has the DNA TGTGCCACCAGTGACCCCTATCCATGGACCGGGGAGCTGTTTTTT.

J is TRBJ2-7 and V is TRBV5-1; D not certain. The ends were cut back, 1 base at V and 5 bases at J, with 13 bases in the middle. From germline, CDR1 is SGHRS and CDR2 YFSETQ. This CDR3 comprises 14 residues. In DNA form, the CDR3 reads TGCGCCAGCAGCTTGACAGTGGATCCGCACGAGCAGTACTTC. As protein: CASSLTVDPHEQYF.

This clone has just a few counts. This chain connects TRBV11-1 to TRBJ2-1, with a tentative D call TRBD2 (6 bases). V dropped 5 bases and J dropped 9 bases, with 17 bases sitting between them. Germline-derived CDR1 and CDR2 are SGHAT and FQDESV (reference sequence). CDR3 length equals 14 residues. The CDR3 nucleotides are TGTGCCAGCAGCCGCCCACTAGCAGATAGTGAGCAGTTCTTC. Protein product: CASSRPLADSEQFF.

The chain couples TRBV4-2 to TRBJ2-3; no clear D. Trimming removed 4 bases from V and 0 bases from J, with 11 bases in between. The germline gives CDR1 LGHNA, CDR2 YNFKEQ. CDR3 length: 15 amino acids. CDR3 amino acids: CASSLLLSSTDTQYF. In DNA form, the CDR3 reads TGTGCCAGCAGCCTCCTCCTGTCGAGCACAGATACGCAGTATTTT.

The chain is built from TRBV13 and TRBJ2-6; TRBD1 aligns across 8 bases. V dropped 5 bases and J dropped 1; count of bases not matched to a gene: 10. The germline gives CDR1 PRHDT, CDR2 FYEKMQ (reference sequence). This CDR3 region has 18 residues. This CDR3 is CASSPSRDRISGANVLTF. In nucleotides, the CDR3 is TGTGCCAGCAGCCCTTCCCGGGACAGGATTTCTGGGGCCAACGTCCTGACTTTC. Drawing the rest from reference TRBV13 and TRBJ2-6, the complete variable domain is AAGVIQSPRHLIKEKRETATLKCYPIPRHDTVYWYQQGPGQDPQFLISFYEKMQSDKGSIPDRFSAQQFSDYHSELNMSSLELGDSALYFCASSPSRDRISGANVLTFGAGSRLTVL.

CDR3 in DNA: TGTGCCAGCAGCTCCGTAGGACCCGGGGCTGAAGCTTTCTTT. Protein product: CASSSVGPGAEAFF. This chain connects TRBV11-1 to TRBJ1-1; D uncertain. CDR3 length: 14 amino acids. Trimming cost V 4 bases and J 6 bases, with 15 bases left between them. Per germline, CDR1 SGHAT and CDR2 FQDESV (reference sequence).

This chain joins TRBV5-1 and TRBJ1-2, with D maybe TRBD1 (5 bases). The V end was cut by 4 bases, the J end by 4 bases, with 14 bases between. This CDR3 has 14 residues. Germline V CDR1 and CDR2: SGHRS, YFSETQ. This chain's CDR3 is CASSAGGTSYGYTF. CDR3 nucleotide sequence: TGCGCCAGCAGCGCCGGGGGGACTTCCTATGGCTACACCTTC.

The chain is built from TRBV9 and TRBJ2-2, with 7 bases aligning to TRBD1. V dropped 0 bases and J dropped 4; count of bases not matched to a gene: 6. Germline values: CDR1 SGDLS, CDR2 YYNGEE. This CDR3 has 16 amino acids. Here the CDR3 DNA reads TGTGCCAGCAGCGTAGGGGTCAGGGGGAGCACCGGGGAGCTGTTTTTT. Translation gives CASSVGVRGSTGELFF.

In DNA, the CDR3 is TGTGCCAGCAGCAACGGACTAGCGGGAGGGTGGTTCGCCGGGGAGCTGTTTTTT. It translates to CASSNGLAGGWFAGELFF. The chain uses TRBV11-2 and TRBJ2-2; TRBD2 aligns across 15 bases. The CDR3 spans 18 residues. Unmatched junction bases numbered 10, after V lost 5 bases and J lost 6 bases. Germline CDR1 and CDR2: SGHAT and FQNNGV.